These 12 T cell receptor beta chains originate from one sample sequenced in a study of T cells after yellow fever vaccination (dated by TCRdb to the late 2010s). What the treatment or condition label conveys for this sample: live attenuated yellow fever vaccine strain. The method was 5' RACE. TCRdb lists the instrument as Illumina HiSeq 2500. TCRdb passed the public sequencing reads through fastp at Q25 and MiXCR, retaining productive beta sequences. Merged by CDR3 protein, the rows form single entries marked with the most common genes and DNA. This sample holds hundreds of thousands of distinct CDR3 sequences; roughly 13% were observed only once. The ten largest clones add up to about 14% of the sample. This specimen was PBMCs, taken on the day of the yellow fever booster vaccination. These receptors all stem from a man in his thirties or forties who received the YFV17D yellow fever vaccine.

For this clonotype: It may be a read error: a sequence one base away is much more abundant. The chain uses TRBV6-5 and TRBJ2-2; D uncertain. V was pared by 6 bases and J by 4 bases, with 6 bases between. The CDR3 is 12 residues long. The germline gives CDR1 MNHEY, CDR2 SVGAGI. The CDR3, as DNA: TGTGCCAGCAGATTGACCACCGGGGAGCTGTTTTTT. Amino acids: CASRLTTGELFF.

This clonotype was seen more than once but under ten times. The chain couples TRBV29-1 to TRBJ2-5; no definite D call. There are 12 residues in the CDR3. Germline V lookup: CDR1 SQVTM, CDR2 ANQGSEA. CDR3 nucleotide sequence: TGCAGTATGGGGTCGGCGGCGGAGACCCAGTACTTC. Its translation: CSMGSAAETQYF. The variable domain in full, with the rest retrieved from reference TRBV29-1 and TRBJ2-5, is SAVISQKPSRDICQRGTSLTIQCQVDSQVTMMFWYRQQPGQSLTLIATANQGSEATYESGFVIDKFPISRPNLTFSTLTVSNMSPEDSSIYLCSMGSAAETQYFGPGTRLLVL.

V and J are TRBV6-2 or TRBV6-3 and TRBJ2-7, with a tentative D call TRBD1 (5 bases). The CDR3 is made up of 14 amino acids. V lost 0 bases and J 3 bases, leaving 9 bases between the germline ends. Germline V gives CDR1 MNHEY, CDR2 SVGEGT. DNA for the CDR3: TGTGCCAGCAGTTACTCGAACAGGCACTACGAGCAGTACTTC. It is translated as CASSYSNRHYEQYF.

This chain joins TRBV6-2 or TRBV6-3 and TRBJ2-3; D unclear. Germline-derived CDR1 and CDR2 are MNHEY and SVGEGT. V shed 10 bases and J shed 7 bases, with 9 bases lying between them. This CDR3 has 10 amino acids. CDR3 nucleotide sequence: TGTGCCATCGGGTGGCATACGCAGTATTTT. Protein product: CAIGWHTQYF.

This clonotype was seen a handful of times. This chain joins TRBV13 and TRBJ2-2, with 7 bases fitting TRBD2. The germline V gene encodes CDR1 PRHDT and CDR2 FYEKMQ (reference sequence). The CDR3 runs to 16 residues. V was clipped by 7 bases and J by 1 base; unmatched bases: 9. CDR3 amino acids: CASISRIAGNTGELFF. Written as DNA, the CDR3 is TGTGCCAGCATCTCTCGGATAGCGGGGAACACCGGGGAGCTGTTTTTT.

This clonotype turned up a few times. This chain uses TRBV12-3 or TRBV12-4 with TRBJ1-6; no reliable D call. The V and J ends lost 6 bases and 7 bases respectively, with 16 bases between them. This CDR3 spans 15 amino acids. DNA for the CDR3: TGTGCCAGCAGCCCCTCCTCCTCCCCGAATTCACCCCTCCACTTT. Residues: CASSPSSSPNSPLHF.

This chain links TRBV20-1 with TRBJ2-1; tentatively, D is TRBD2 (6 bases). The CDR3 covers 15 residues. V lost 5 bases and J 7 bases, leaving 21 bases between the germline ends. Germline V CDR1 and CDR2: DFQATT, SNEGSKA (reference sequence). In nucleotides, the CDR3 is TGCAGTGCTCCCAGCGGGCCGGGGTATCGGAATGAGCAGTTCTTC. This translates into CSAPSGPGYRNEQFF.

V usage is TRBV20-1 and J usage is TRBJ1-1, with a weak D call TRBD1 (6 bases). The CDR3 consists of 14 residues. Trimming removed 4 bases from V and 1 base from J, with 13 bases in between. Looked up from germline, CDR1 is DFQATT and CDR2 is SNEGSKA (reference sequence). Written as DNA, the CDR3 is TGCAGTGCTAAGTCGACAGGTGGGAACACTGAAGCTTTCTTT. This translates into CSAKSTGGNTEAFF.

This chain uses TRBV19 with TRBJ2-3, with TRBD2 as a possible D gene (6 bases). Germline-derived CDR1 and CDR2 are LNHDA and SQIVND (reference sequence). Trimming took off 5 bases at V and 2 bases at J, with 11 bases between the two ends. The CDR3 has 14 residues. The CDR3 reads CASSQGLTTDTQYF. CDR3 nucleotide sequence: TGTGCCAGTAGTCAGGGACTCACCACAGATACGCAGTATTTT.

Only a few counts were recorded for this clonotype. The gene calls are TRBV30 and TRBJ1-2, with D possibly matching TRBD1 (6 bases). The CDR3 runs 12 residues. CDR1 GTSNPN and CDR2 SVGIG come from the germline V gene (reference sequence). V dropped 0 bases and J dropped 7 bases, with 9 bases sitting between them. This CDR3 is CAWSVQGGGYTF. CDR3 DNA sequence: TGTGCCTGGAGTGTACAGGGAGGTGGCTACACCTTC.

V and J are TRBV7-2 and TRBJ1-2, with D possibly matching TRBD1 (5 bases). Trimming removed 0 bases from V and 5 bases from J, with 13 bases in between. CDR3 length: 15 amino acids. Germline V gene data show CDR1 as SGHTA and CDR2 as FQGNSA. In DNA form, the CDR3 reads TGTGCCAGCAGCTTAGCTTCCAGGGAATGGTATGGCTACACCTTC. As protein: CASSLASREWYGYTF.

This clonotype was seen more than once but under ten times. The chain uses TRBV12-3 or TRBV12-4 and TRBJ2-7, with a weak D call TRBD1 (6 bases). Trimming pared 7 bases from V and 0 bases from J, leaving 19 bases between. This CDR3 has 16 residues. The CDR3 protein is CASKTTGTSSSYEQYF. CDR3 DNA: TGTGCCAGCAAGACTACCGGGACAAGCAGCTCCTACGAGCAGTACTTC.